This TCR beta chain was retrieved from a study of T cell repertoires in cytomegalovirus infection (dated by TCRdb to about 2019). Regarding the research as a whole: Peptide stimulations targeted recently identified HLA-C-restricted CMV epitopes, whose presentation resists viral immunomodulation, together with well-studied HLA-B-restricted epitopes. Because public TCR beta signatures pointed to carriage of CMV infection together with the matching HLA type, the HLA type of each donor mattered for the analysis. Results and caveats for the whole study, not just this receptor: In the ex vivo response, HLA-C-restricted CMV-specific TCR beta clonotypes were dominant, and in two of eight donors the single most frequent clonotype came from this HLA-C-restricted group. In both this cohort and an independent roughly 350-donor cohort, the cumulative frequency of public TCR beta family members distinguished carriers of CMV infection plus the relevant HLA type.

Sequences MDHEN (CDR1) and SYDVKM (CDR2) are obtained from the germline V gene. The CDR3, cysteine through phenylalanine, is 14 amino acids long. Of the read, only the CDR3 DNA is kept; its 42 bases are in frame from base 1. The germline ends are 14 bases apart after V is trimmed by 5 bases and J by 4 bases. This clonotype was counted ten times or more. Its antigen remains undetermined. Base qualities are not recorded, but no much larger clone differs from it by a single base. Sequencing was performed on an Illumina HiSeq 1500. TCRdb reprocessing: public reads trimmed at Q25 with fastp, clones called with MiXCR, in-frame beta chains kept. Under each unique CDR3 protein, matching rows form one entry showing the most common genes and DNA. The sample table holds about 51,000 distinct CDR3 sequences, of which roughly 20% were seen once. Around a quarter of the sample is taken by the ten largest. In the paper's terms, the treatment or condition label means: in vitro stimulation with specific CMV peptide epitopes to enrich CMV-specific T cells.

This receptor was obtained from a human donor in good health (CMV status not recorded). Some clones in this sample may be carry-over from other donors' samples. The chain employs TRBV28 and TRBJ1-1; a confident D gene designation cannot be given. Sequenced material: CD8+ T cells from cultured PBMCs, taken from culture after CMV antigen stimulation. The CDR3 is CASSPSTWGTEAFF. The DNA sequence is given as TGTGCCAGCAGTCCCTCGACGTGGGGCACTGAAGCTTTCTTT. With the portions outside the CDR3 filled from the reference TRBV28 and TRBJ1-1 genes, the complete variable region becomes DVKVTQSSRYLVKRTGEKVFLECVQDMDHENMFWYRQDPGLGLRLIYFSYDVKMKEKGDIPEGYSVSREKKERFSLILESASTNQTSMYLCASSPSTWGTEAFFGQGTRLTVV.